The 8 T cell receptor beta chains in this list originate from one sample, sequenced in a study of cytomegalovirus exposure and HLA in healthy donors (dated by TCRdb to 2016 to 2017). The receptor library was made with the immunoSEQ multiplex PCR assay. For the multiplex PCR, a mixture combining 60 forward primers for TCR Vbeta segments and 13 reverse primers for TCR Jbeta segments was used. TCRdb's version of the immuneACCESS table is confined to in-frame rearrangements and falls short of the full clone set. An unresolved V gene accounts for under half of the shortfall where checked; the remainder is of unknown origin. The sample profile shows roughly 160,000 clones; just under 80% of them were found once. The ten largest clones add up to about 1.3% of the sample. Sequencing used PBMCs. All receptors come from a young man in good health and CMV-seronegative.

CDR3 bases: TGCGCCAGCAGCCAAGATCGTGGACTAGCGGGGATCACAGATACGCAGTATTTT. This codes for CASSQDRGLAGITDTQYF. V usage is TRBV4-1 and J usage is TRBJ2-3, with TRBD2 matching over 12 bases. The CDR3 has 18 residues. After removal of 0 bases from V and 2 bases from J, the junction contained 6 bases not matched to a gene. Germline CDR1 reads MGHRA; CDR2 reads YSYEKL.

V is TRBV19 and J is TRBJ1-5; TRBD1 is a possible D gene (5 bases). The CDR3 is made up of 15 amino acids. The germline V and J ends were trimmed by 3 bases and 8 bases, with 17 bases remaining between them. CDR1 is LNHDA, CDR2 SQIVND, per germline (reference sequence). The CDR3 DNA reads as TGTGCCAGTAGTATTGGGTTGGGGACTCGGAAGCCCCAGCATTTT. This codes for CASSIGLGTRKPQHF.

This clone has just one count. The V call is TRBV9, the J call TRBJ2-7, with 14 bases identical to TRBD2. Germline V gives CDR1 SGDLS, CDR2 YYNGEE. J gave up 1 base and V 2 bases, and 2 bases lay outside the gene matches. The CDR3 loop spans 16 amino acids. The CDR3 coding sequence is TGTGCCAGCAGCGTCGGGACTAGCGGGAGTTCCTACGAGCAGTACTTC. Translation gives CASSVGTSGSSYEQYF.

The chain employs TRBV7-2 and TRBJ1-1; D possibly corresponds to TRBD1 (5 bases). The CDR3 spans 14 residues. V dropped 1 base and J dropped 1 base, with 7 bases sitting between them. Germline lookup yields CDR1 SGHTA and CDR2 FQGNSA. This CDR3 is CASSLVGRNTEAFF. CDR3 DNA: TGTGCCAGCAGCTTAGTGGGGCGGAACACTGAAGCTTTCTTT.

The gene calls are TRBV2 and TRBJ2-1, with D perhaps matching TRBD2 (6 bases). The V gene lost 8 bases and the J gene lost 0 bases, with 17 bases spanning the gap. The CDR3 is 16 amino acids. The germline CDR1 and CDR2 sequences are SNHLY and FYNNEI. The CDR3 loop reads CASFRVADSSYNEQFF. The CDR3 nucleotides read TGTGCCAGCTTCCGAGTAGCGGATAGCTCCTACAATGAGCAGTTCTTC.

Here the CDR3 reads CASRQGGSNQPQHF. The CDR3 bases are TGTGCCAGCCGACAGGGGGGAAGCAATCAGCCCCAGCATTTT. The chain joins TRBV19 to TRBJ1-5; 9 nucleotides align to TRBD1. The CDR3 extends over 14 amino acids. V shed 9 bases, J shed 1 base, and the junction held 4 bases outside the gene matches. The germline V gene encodes CDR1 LNHDA and CDR2 SQIVND (reference sequence).

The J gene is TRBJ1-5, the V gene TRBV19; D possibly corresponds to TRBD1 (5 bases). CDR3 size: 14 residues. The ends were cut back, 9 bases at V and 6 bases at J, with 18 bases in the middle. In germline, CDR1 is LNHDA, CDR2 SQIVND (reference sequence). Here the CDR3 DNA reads TGTGCCAGCGATTGGGGCCAAGTAGGTCAGCCCCAGCATTTT. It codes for CASDWGQVGQPQHF.

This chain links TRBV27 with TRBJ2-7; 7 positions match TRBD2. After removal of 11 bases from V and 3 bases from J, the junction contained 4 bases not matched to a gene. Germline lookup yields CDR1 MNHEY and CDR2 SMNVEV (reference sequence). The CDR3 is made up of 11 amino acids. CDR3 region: CAAGEIYEQYF. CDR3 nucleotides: TGTGCCGCGGGGGAAATCTACGAGCAGTACTTC.